The 3 T cell receptor beta chains below come from one sample, sequenced in a study of shared T cell receptors in the human thymus. TCRdb keeps only in-frame clones here, not all; method: immunoSEQ multiplex PCR. Of hundreds of thousands of clones listed, approximately 87% are singletons. Separately, the same data were catalogued under a study of human thymus T cells.

Sequencing was done on a sample of thymocytes. These receptors originate from a boy in the first two years of life with a congenital heart defect.

The rearrangement links TRBV30 to TRBJ1-1; 9 bases agree with TRBD1. The CDR3 has 19 amino acids. With 6 bases clipped from V and 3 bases from J, the junction kept 23 bases outside the gene matches. The germline V gene has CDR1 GTSNPN and CDR2 SVGIG (reference sequence). CDR3 amino acids: CACTITTDRGLSEDTEAFF. In DNA, the CDR3 is TGTGCCTGTACCATCACCACCGACAGGGGGTTGAGCGAGGACACTGAAGCTTTCTTT.

The genes are TRBV10-2 and TRBJ2-7, with 15 bases that match TRBD2. The CDR3 has 15 amino acids. Per germline, CDR1 WSHSY and CDR2 SAAADI. Germline trimming cut 6 bases from V and 5 bases from J; bases unmatched to any gene: 5. The CDR3 here is CASRRTSGRAHEQYF. CDR3 nucleotides: TGCGCCAGCAGAAGGACTAGCGGGAGGGCCCACGAGCAGTACTTC.

The chain recombines TRBV2 with TRBJ1-4; 7 bases are a match to TRBD1. The CDR3 consists of 15 residues. V dropped 6 bases and J dropped 4; count of bases not matched to a gene: 8. Germline V CDR1 and CDR2: SNHLY, FYNNEI. The CDR3 coding sequence is TGTGCCAGCAGAGACTGGGACAGTCTTAATGAAAAACTGTTTTTT. This gives the protein CASRDWDSLNEKLFF. The full variable domain, rest sourced from reference TRBV2 and TRBJ1-4, is EPEVTQTPSHQVTQMGQEVILRCVPISNHLYFYWYRQILGQKVEFLVSFYNNEISEKSEIFDDQFSVERPDGSNFTLKIRSTKLEDSAMYFCASRDWDSLNEKLFFGSGTQLSVL.